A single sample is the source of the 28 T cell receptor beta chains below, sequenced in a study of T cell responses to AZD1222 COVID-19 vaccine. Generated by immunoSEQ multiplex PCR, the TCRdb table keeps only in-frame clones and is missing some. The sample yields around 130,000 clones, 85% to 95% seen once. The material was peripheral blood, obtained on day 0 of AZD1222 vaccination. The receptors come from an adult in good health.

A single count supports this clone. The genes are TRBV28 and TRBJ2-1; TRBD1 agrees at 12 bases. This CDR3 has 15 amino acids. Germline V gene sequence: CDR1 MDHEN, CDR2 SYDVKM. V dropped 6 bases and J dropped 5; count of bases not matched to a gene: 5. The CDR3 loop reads CASSPGQGANNEQFF. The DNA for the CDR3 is TGTGCCAGCAGCCCGGGACAGGGGGCCAACAATGAGCAGTTCTTC.

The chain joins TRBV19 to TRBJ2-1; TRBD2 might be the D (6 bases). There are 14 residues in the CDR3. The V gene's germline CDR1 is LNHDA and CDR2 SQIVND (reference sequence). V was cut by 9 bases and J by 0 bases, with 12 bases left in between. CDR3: CARPGGGSYNEQFF. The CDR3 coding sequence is TGTGCCAGACCCGGGGGAGGCTCCTACAATGAGCAGTTCTTC. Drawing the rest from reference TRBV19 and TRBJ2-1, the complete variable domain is DGGITQSPKYLFRKEGQNVTLSCEQNLNHDAMYWYRQDPGQGLRLIYYSQIVNDFQKGDIAEGYSVSREKKESFPLTVTSAQKNPTAFYLCARPGGGSYNEQFFGPGTRLTVL.

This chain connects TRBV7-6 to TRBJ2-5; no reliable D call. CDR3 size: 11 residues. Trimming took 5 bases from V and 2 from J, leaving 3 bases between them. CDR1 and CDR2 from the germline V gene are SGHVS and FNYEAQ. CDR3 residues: CASSKQETQYF. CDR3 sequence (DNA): TGTGCCAGCAGCAAACAAGAGACCCAGTACTTC.

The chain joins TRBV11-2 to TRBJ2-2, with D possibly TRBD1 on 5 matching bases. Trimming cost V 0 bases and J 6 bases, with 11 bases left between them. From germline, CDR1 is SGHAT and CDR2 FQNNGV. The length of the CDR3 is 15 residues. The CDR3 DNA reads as TGTGCCAGCAGCTTAGAGCCACAAGGGGCCGGGGAGCTGTTTTTT. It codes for CASSLEPQGAGELFF. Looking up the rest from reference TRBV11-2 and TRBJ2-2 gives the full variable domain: EAGVAQSPRYKIIEKRQSVAFWCNPISGHATLYWYQQILGQGPKLLIQFQNNGVVDDSQLPKDRFSAERLKGVDSTLKIQPAKLEDSAVYLCASSLEPQGAGELFFGEGSRLTVL.

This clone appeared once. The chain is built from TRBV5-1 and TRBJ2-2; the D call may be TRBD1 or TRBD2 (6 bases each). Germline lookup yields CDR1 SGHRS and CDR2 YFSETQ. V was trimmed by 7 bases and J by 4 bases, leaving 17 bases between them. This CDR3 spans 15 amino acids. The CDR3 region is CASFRYSGATGELFF. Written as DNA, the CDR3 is TGCGCCAGCTTTCGCTACTCGGGGGCCACCGGGGAGCTGTTTTTT.

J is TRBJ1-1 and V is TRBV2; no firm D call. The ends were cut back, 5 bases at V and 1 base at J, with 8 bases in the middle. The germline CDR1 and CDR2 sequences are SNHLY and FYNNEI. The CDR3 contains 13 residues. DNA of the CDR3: TGTGCCAGCAGTCCCCGCTGGAACACTGAAGCTTTCTTT. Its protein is CASSPRWNTEAFF. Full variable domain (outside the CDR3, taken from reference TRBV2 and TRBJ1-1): EPEVTQTPSHQVTQMGQEVILRCVPISNHLYFYWYRQILGQKVEFLVSFYNNEISEKSEIFDDQFSVERPDGSNFTLKIRSTKLEDSAMYFCASSPRWNTEAFFGQGTRLTVV.

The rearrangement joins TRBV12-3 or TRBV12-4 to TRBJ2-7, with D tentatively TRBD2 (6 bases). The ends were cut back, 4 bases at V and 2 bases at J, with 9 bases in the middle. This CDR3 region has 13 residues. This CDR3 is CASSSGSTYEQYF. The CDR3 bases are TGTGCCAGCAGTTCCGGGAGTACCTACGAGCAGTACTTC.

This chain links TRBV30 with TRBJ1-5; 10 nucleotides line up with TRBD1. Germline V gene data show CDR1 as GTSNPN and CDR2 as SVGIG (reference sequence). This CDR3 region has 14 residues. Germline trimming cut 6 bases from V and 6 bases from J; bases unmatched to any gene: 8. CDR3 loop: CACKTGTGVQPQHF. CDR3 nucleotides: TGTGCCTGCAAAACCGGGACAGGGGTTCAGCCCCAGCATTTT.

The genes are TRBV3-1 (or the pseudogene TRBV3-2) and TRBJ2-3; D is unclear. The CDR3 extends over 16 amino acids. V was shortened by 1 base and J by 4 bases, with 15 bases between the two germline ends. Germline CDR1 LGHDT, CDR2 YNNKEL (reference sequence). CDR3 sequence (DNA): TGTGCCAGCAGCCAAGGGTGGCTAGTGGGTGCAGATACGCAGTATTTT. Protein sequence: CASSQGWLVGADTQYF.

The CDR3 DNA is TGTGCCAGCAGCGGAACACCGGGACAGTGGGAAGAAGCTTTCTTT. This codes for CASSGTPGQWEEAFF. V usage is TRBV5-4 and J usage is TRBJ1-1, with 7 bases fitting TRBD1. Germline CDR1 is SGHNT and CDR2 is YYREEE (reference sequence). V shed 4 bases and J 8 bases; nucleotides not matched to a gene: 14. The CDR3 totals 15 residues.

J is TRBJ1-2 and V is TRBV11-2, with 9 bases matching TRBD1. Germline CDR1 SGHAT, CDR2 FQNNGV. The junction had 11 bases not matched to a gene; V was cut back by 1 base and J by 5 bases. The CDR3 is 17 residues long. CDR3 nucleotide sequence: TGTGCCAGCAGCTTAGCATCCGGGACAGGGTCGGGATATGGCTACACCTTC. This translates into CASSLASGTGSGYGYTF.

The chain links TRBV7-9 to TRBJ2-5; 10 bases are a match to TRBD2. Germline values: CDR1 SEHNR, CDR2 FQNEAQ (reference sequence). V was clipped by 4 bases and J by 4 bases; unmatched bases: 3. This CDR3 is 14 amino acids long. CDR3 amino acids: CASSSAGGAETQYF. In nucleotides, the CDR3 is TGTGCCAGCAGCTCAGCGGGAGGGGCAGAGACCCAGTACTTC.

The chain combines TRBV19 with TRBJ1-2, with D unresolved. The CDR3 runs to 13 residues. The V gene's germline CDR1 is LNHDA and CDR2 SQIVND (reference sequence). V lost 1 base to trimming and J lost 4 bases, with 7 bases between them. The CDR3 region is CASSIGARYGYTF. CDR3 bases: TGTGCCAGTAGTATAGGGGCCCGCTATGGCTACACCTTC.

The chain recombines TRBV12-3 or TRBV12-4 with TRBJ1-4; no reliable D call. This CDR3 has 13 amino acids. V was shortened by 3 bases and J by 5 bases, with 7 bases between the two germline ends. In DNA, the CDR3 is TGTGCCAGCAGTTTGTGGGCCAATGAAAAACTGTTTTTT. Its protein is CASSLWANEKLFF.

In DNA, the CDR3 is TGTGCCAGTAGTATGTCCGTGGCCAGTTTCGAGACCCAGTACTTC. The encoded protein is CASSMSVASFETQYF. The V call is TRBV19, the J call TRBJ2-5, with unresolved D. With 3 bases removed from V and 5 bases from J, the gap between germline ends came to 16 bases. CDR1 is LNHDA and CDR2 is SQIVND in the germline V gene (reference sequence). This CDR3 has 15 amino acids.

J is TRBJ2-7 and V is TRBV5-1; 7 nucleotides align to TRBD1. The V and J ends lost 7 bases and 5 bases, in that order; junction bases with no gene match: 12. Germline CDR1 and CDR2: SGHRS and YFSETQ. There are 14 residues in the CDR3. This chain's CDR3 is CASSLGTGADEQYF. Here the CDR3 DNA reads TGCGCCAGCTCCCTGGGCACAGGGGCGGACGAGCAGTACTTC.

The CDR3 spells CASSQSTTGGWGEAFF. The CDR3, as DNA: TGCGCCAGCAGCCAATCCACTACAGGGGGCTGGGGTGAAGCTTTCTTT. The chain is built from TRBV4-1 and TRBJ1-1; 9 bases agree with TRBD1. With V trimmed by 2 bases and J by 7 bases, 11 bases remained unmatched. Germline loops: CDR1 MGHRA, CDR2 YSYEKL. The CDR3 runs 16 residues.

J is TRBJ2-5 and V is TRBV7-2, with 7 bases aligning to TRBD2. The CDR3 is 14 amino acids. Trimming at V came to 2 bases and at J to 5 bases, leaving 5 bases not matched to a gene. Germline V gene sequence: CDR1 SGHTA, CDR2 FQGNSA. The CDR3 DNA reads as TGTGCCAGCAGCTTACAGGGAGGGGAGGAGACCCAGTACTTC. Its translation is CASSLQGGEETQYF.

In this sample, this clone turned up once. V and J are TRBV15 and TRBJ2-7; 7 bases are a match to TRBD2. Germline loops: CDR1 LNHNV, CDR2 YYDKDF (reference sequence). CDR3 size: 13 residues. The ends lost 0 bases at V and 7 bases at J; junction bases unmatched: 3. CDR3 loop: CATSRDRGGEQYV. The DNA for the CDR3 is TGTGCCACCAGCAGAGATCGGGGAGGGGAGCAGTACGTC.

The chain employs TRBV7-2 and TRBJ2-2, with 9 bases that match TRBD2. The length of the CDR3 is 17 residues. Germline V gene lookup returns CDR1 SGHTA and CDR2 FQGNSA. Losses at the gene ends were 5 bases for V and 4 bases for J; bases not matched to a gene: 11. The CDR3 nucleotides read TGTGCCAGCAGCCCCCCGGGGCGGGGGGGCGGCACCGGGGAGCTGTTTTTT. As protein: CASSPPGRGGGTGELFF. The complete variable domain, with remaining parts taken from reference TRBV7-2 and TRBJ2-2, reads GAGVSQSPSNKVTEKGKDVELRCDPISGHTALYWYRQSLGQGLEFLIYFQGNSAPDKSGLPSDRFSAERTGGSVSTLTIQRTQQEDSAVYLCASSPPGRGGGTGELFFGEGSRLTVL.

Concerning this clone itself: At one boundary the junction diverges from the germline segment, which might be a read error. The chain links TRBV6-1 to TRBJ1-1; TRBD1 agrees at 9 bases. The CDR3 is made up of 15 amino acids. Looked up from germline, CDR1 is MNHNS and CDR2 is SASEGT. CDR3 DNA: TGTGCCAGCAGGGAAGGGACAGGGTTATTTACTGAAGCTTTCTTT. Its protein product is CASREGTGLFTEAFF.

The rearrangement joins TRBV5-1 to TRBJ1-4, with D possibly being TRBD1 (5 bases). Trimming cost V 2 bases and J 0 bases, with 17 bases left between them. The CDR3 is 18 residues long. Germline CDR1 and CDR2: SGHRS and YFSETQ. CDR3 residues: CASSFHPSGPATNEKLFF. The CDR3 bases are TGCGCCAGCAGCTTCCACCCATCGGGACCGGCAACTAATGAAAAACTGTTTTTT.

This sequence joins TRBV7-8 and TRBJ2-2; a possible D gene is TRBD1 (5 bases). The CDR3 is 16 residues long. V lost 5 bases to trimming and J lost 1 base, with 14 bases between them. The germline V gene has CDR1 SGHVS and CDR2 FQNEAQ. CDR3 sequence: CASSPRGARNTGELFF. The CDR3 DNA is TGTGCCAGCAGCCCGCGTGGGGCGCGGAACACCGGGGAGCTGTTTTTT.

CDR3 sequence reads: CATRGTRDEQFF. As DNA, the CDR3 is TGTGCCACCCGAGGGACCCGTGATGAGCAGTTCTTC. The chain recombines TRBV24-1 with TRBJ2-1; D tentatively reads TRBD1 or TRBD2 (5 bases each). CDR3 size: 12 residues. Germline CDR1 reads KGHDR; CDR2 reads SFDVKD. Trimming shortened V by 9 bases and J by 8 bases, and 13 bases separated the two germline ends.

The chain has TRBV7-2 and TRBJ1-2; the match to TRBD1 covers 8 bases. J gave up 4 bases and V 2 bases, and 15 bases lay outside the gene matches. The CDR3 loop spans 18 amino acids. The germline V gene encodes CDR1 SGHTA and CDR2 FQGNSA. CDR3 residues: CASSLHRGVDRVGYGYTF. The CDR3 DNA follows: TGTGCCAGCAGCTTACACCGCGGGGTGGACAGGGTTGGCTATGGCTACACCTTC.

CDR3 in amino acids: CASSLGPQTGGGFF. CDR3 sequence (DNA): TGTGCCAGCTCACTGGGACCCCAGACAGGGGGCGGTTTCTTT. This sequence joins TRBV18 and TRBJ1-1, with 10 positions matching TRBD1. Trimming took 4 bases from V and 13 from J; bases not matched to a gene: 12. This CDR3 is 14 amino acids long. Germline V CDR1 and CDR2: KGHSH, LQKENI.

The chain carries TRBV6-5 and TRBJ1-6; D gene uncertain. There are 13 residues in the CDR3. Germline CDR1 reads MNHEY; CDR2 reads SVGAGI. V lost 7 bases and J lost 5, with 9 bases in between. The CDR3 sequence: CASMANNNSPLHF. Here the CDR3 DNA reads TGTGCCAGCATGGCCAATAATAATTCACCCCTCCACTTT.

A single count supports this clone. CDR3 nucleotide sequence: TGCGCCAGCAGTTTCCAGGGGTCGGGAGAAAAACTGTTTTTT. It codes for CASSFQGSGEKLFF. V gene TRBV5-1 combines with J gene TRBJ1-4; TRBD1 might be the D (6 bases). In germline, CDR1 is SGHRS, CDR2 YFSETQ. The CDR3 has 14 residues. Trimming pared 5 bases from V and 8 bases from J, leaving 16 bases between. The full variable domain, in which reference TRBV5-1 and TRBJ1-4 provide the parts outside the CDR3, is KAGVTQTPRYLIKTRGQQVTLSCSPISGHRSVSWYQQTPGQGLQFLFEYFSETQRNKGNFPGRFSGRQFSNSRSEMNVSTLELGDSALYLCASSFQGSGEKLFFGSGTQLSVL.